Listed here are 9 T cell receptor beta chains from one sample, sequenced in a study of blood T cell repertoires in COVID-19. The data were produced by immunoSEQ multiplex PCR, yet TCRdb's version contains in-frame clones alone and is incomplete. The table has fewer than 95,000 clones, 80% to 90% seen once. What was sequenced was peripheral blood. These receptors originate from a man aged 50 to 60 with acute or convalescent COVID-19.

This clone showed up just once. This sequence joins TRBV11-1 and TRBJ1-1; D uncertain. CDR1 and CDR2 (germline): SGHAT, FQDESV (reference sequence). The CDR3 loop spans 13 amino acids. The ends were cut back, 5 bases at V and 1 base at J, with 8 bases in the middle. CDR3 in DNA: TGTGCCAGCAGCCGCCGAGGGAACACTGAAGCTTTCTTT. Protein product: CASSRRGNTEAFF.

V is TRBV28 and J is TRBJ2-7; TRBD1 agrees at 7 bases. Trimming took 5 bases from V and 3 from J; bases not matched to a gene: 4. The CDR3 extends over 13 amino acids. The germline gives CDR1 MDHEN, CDR2 SYDVKM. CDR3 bases: TGTGCCAGCAGTCACAGGGGAGACTACGAGCAGTACGTC. Protein: CASSHRGDYEQYV.

The chain combines TRBV7-6 with TRBJ2-3, with TRBD2 matching over 16 bases. CDR3 length equals 19 residues. The V and J ends lost 6 bases and 3 bases, in that order; junction bases with no gene match: 12. Germline CDR1 and CDR2: SGHVS and FNYEAQ. CDR3 bases: TGTGCCAGCAGTCTTCTCGGGACTAGCGGGGGGGCCACGACAGATACGCAGTATTTT. It yields the protein CASSLLGTSGGATTDTQYF.

This sequence joins TRBV5-1 and TRBJ1-1; no clear D. This CDR3 contains 13 residues. Trimming stripped 5 bases from V and 5 bases from J, with 13 bases between. Germline V gene data show CDR1 as SGHRS and CDR2 as YFSETQ. CDR3 in DNA: TGCGCCAGCAGTGTGGAGGGAGGTACTGAAGCTTTCTTT. Translated: CASSVEGGTEAFF. Together with reference TRBV5-1 and TRBJ1-1, the CDR3 gives the full variable domain: KAGVTQTPRYLIKTRGQQVTLSCSPISGHRSVSWYQQTPGQGLQFLFEYFSETQRNKGNFPGRFSGRQFSNSRSEMNVSTLELGDSALYLCASSVEGGTEAFFGQGTRLTVV.

The chain has TRBV9 and TRBJ2-3; TRBD2 matches 15 bases. With V trimmed by 4 bases and J by 6 bases, 6 bases remained unmatched. The CDR3 has 16 residues. Germline CDR1 and CDR2: SGDLS and YYNGEE. In nucleotides, the CDR3 is TGTGCCAGCAGCACTGGACTAGCGGGGGGGCTTGATACGCAGTATTTT. Its protein is CASSTGLAGGLDTQYF.

V and J are TRBV7-2 and TRBJ2-5; no clear D gene. V lost 4 bases to trimming and J lost 0 bases, with 12 bases between them. There are 15 residues in the CDR3. Germline V CDR1 and CDR2: SGHTA, FQGNSA. The CDR3 is CASSSDSKYQETQYF. DNA for the CDR3: TGTGCCAGCAGCTCTGATTCTAAGTACCAAGAGACCCAGTACTTC.

CDR3 in DNA: TGTGCCTGGAGTGTACAATTTCAGAACTATGGCTACACCTTC. Protein sequence: CAWSVQFQNYGYTF. The genes are TRBV30 and TRBJ1-2; D uncertain. The CDR3 totals 14 residues. Germline V gene data show CDR1 as GTSNPN and CDR2 as SVGIG (reference sequence). Between the trimmed V and J ends, which lost 0 bases and 2 bases, there was a span of 10 bases.

This clone was counted a single time. Other nucleotide sequences in the sample specify the same CDR3. The V call is TRBV12-3 or TRBV12-4, the J call TRBJ1-4; D remains unclear. The CDR3 totals 12 residues. V lost 6 bases and J lost 3, with 5 bases in between. The CDR3 sequence is CASSRANEKLFF. The CDR3, as DNA: TGTGCCAGCAGCCGAGCTAATGAAAAACTGTTTTTT.

This clone was detected once. The gene calls are TRBV11-3 and TRBJ2-1; no reliable D call. Looked up from germline, CDR1 is SGHNT and CDR2 is YENEEA. V lost 5 bases and J 4 bases, leaving 6 bases between the germline ends. CDR3 size: 12 residues. The CDR3 DNA follows: TGTGCCAGCAGCCTACCATACAATGAGCAGTTCTTC. The encoded protein is CASSLPYNEQFF.